The clone carrying this TCR beta chain was seen many times. Its target is not known. TCRdb analysed the reads with MiXCR anew, one entry per CDR3 protein. Of approximately 70,000 distinct CDR3 sequences listed, 3% to 4% are singletons. The CDR3 runs 15 residues. CDR1 and CDR2 (germline): SGHTA, FQGNSA. Between the trimmed V and J ends, which lost 1 base and 6 bases, there was a span of 16 bases. The sample comes from a study of T cell repertoires in cytomegalovirus infection. Points from the study as a whole: The cumulative frequency of public TCR beta families identified carriers of CMV plus the relevant HLA.

Sequenced input: PBMCs. V gene TRBV7-2 combines with J gene TRBJ2-7; maybe TRBD2 (6 bases). The origin of this receptor is a human donor in good health (CMV status not recorded). Some clones in this sample may be carry-over from other donors' samples. The CDR3 spells CASSLEGGTLLEQYF. In DNA, the CDR3 is TGTGCCAGCAGCTTAGAGGGCGGGACCCTCCTCGAGCAGTACTTC.